Following are 8 T cell receptor beta chains from one sample sequenced in a study of shared clonotypes between healthy human individuals. Produced via immunoSEQ multiplex PCR; TCRdb's table is partial and in-frame only. Among around 510,000 clones, around 96% were seen once, and the ten largest hold about 0.059%. Sequences were obtained from naive CD4+ T cells sorted from blood. The sample's subset: CD45RA+ positively selected. The receptors come from a woman aged 30 to 39 in good health.

The chain is built from TRBV28 and TRBJ2-4; 10 nucleotides agree with TRBD1. V trimming: 7 bases; J trimming: 0 bases; junction bases outside the gene matches: 9. Germline lookup yields CDR1 MDHEN and CDR2 SYDVKM. The CDR3 sequence is 17 residues long. The CDR3 sequence is CASTSSGQGLAKNIQYF. CDR3 DNA sequence: TGTGCCAGCACATCGTCGGGACAGGGGCTAGCCAAAAACATTCAGTACTTC.

The chain combines TRBV11-2 with TRBJ2-5; D may match TRBD1 or TRBD2 (5 bases each). Per the germline V gene, CDR1 is SGHAT and CDR2 is FQNNGV. This CDR3 is built from 16 residues. V gave up 0 bases and J gave up 9 bases, with 20 bases separating them. The CDR3 region is CASSLDRQGPYGAQYF. The CDR3 DNA reads as TGTGCCAGCAGCTTAGATAGGCAGGGACCATATGGGGCCCAGTACTTC.

The chain employs TRBV6-7 and TRBJ2-1; tentative D call: TRBD1 (5 bases). TRBV6-7 is reported as an ORF; its role is uncertain. The CDR3 is made up of 17 amino acids. Trimming took 2 bases from V and 0 from J, leaving 14 bases between them. The CDR3: CASSYPRQCHSYNEQFF. The DNA for the CDR3 is TGTGCCAGCAGTTACCCAAGACAGTGCCACTCCTACAATGAGCAGTTCTTC.

This rearrangement joins TRBV4-1 to TRBJ2-1; D gene uncertain. The CDR3 has 15 amino acids. The germline V gene has CDR1 MGHRA and CDR2 YSYEKL. The V gene lost 3 bases and the J gene lost 7 bases, with 16 bases spanning the gap. The CDR3 spells CASSQAGPGWNEQFF. Written as DNA, the CDR3 is TGCGCCAGCAGCCAGGCTGGCCCGGGTTGGAATGAGCAGTTCTTC.

The V gene is TRBV28, the J gene TRBJ2-3; D is possibly TRBD2 (5 bases). V was pared by 6 bases and J by 4 bases, with 11 bases between. The CDR3 is made up of 13 amino acids. The germline CDR1 and CDR2 sequences are MDHEN and SYDVKM. CDR3 residues: CASRQELADTQYF. The CDR3 DNA reads TGTGCCAGCAGACAAGAACTAGCAGATACGCAGTATTTT.

In its sample, this clone was seen once. This sequence joins TRBV7-8 and TRBJ2-1; 12 bases agree with TRBD2. Germline CDR1 SGHVS, CDR2 FQNEAQ. The J segment lost 4 bases and the V segment lost 5 bases, leaving 9 bases of the junction unmatched. The CDR3 spans 17 residues. Here the CDR3 reads CASSQLWTSGIYNEQFF. The CDR3 DNA reads TGTGCCAGCAGCCAGCTTTGGACTAGCGGGATATACAATGAGCAGTTCTTC. Full variable domain (outside the CDR3, taken from reference TRBV7-8 and TRBJ2-1): GAGVSQSPRYKVAKRGQDVALRCDPISGHVSLFWYQQALGQGPEFLTYFQNEAQLDKSGLPSDRFFAERPEGSVSTLKIQRTQQEDSAVYLCASSQLWTSGIYNEQFFGPGTRLTVL.

V gene TRBV27 combines with J gene TRBJ2-3; no definite D call. The V gene lost 10 bases and the J gene lost 2 bases, with 22 bases spanning the gap. The germline V gene has CDR1 MNHEY and CDR2 SMNVEV (reference sequence). CDR3 length: 16 residues. CDR3 nucleotide sequence: TGTGCCACCGCCGTTGCAGGCTCAAGGCCCACAGATACGCAGTATTTT. It encodes CATAVAGSRPTDTQYF.

In DNA form, the CDR3 reads TGTGCCAGCAGCCAAGATCGGAGGGGCGCATCGACAGGGGAGACCCAGTACTTC. Its translation is CASSQDRRGASTGETQYF. This chain connects TRBV14 to TRBJ2-5; tentative D call: TRBD1 (7 bases). CDR3 size: 18 residues. Germline values: CDR1 SGHDN, CDR2 FVKESK. V was trimmed by 0 bases and J by 5 bases, leaving 22 bases between them.